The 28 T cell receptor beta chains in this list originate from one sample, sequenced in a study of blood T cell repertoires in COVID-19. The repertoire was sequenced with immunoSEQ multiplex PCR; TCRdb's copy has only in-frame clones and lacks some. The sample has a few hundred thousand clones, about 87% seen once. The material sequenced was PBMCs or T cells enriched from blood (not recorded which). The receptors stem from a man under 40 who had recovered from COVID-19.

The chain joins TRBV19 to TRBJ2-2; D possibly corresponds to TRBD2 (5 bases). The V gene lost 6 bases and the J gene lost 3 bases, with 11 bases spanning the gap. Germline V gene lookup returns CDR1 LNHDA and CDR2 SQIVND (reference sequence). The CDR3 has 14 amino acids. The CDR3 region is CASRRTAYTGELFF. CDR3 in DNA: TGTGCCAGTAGACGGACTGCTTACACCGGGGAGCTGTTTTTT.

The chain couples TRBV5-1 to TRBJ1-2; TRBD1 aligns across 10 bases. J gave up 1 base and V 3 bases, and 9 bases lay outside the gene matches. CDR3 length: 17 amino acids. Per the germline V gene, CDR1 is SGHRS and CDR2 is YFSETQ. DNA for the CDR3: TGCGCCAGCAGCTCCCCAGGGACAGGGGAGCTTAACTATGGCTACACCTTC. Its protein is CASSSPGTGELNYGYTF.

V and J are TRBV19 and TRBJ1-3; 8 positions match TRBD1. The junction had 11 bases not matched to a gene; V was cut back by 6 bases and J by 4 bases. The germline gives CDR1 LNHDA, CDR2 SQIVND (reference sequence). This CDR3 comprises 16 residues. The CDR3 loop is CASSPTQGAKGNTIYF. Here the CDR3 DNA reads TGTGCCAGTAGCCCAACTCAGGGGGCGAAGGGAAACACCATATATTTT.

The CDR3 loop reads CASSFEGSTEAFF. The DNA of the CDR3 is TGTGCCAGCAGCTTTGAGGGAAGCACTGAAGCTTTCTTT. The genes are TRBV7-9 and TRBJ1-1, with D unclear. Deletions cut 3 bases from V and 4 bases from J, with 9 bases between. CDR1 and CDR2 (germline): SEHNR, FQNEAQ (reference sequence). CDR3 length equals 13 residues.

The CDR3 spells CASSGDSGGPPNEQFF. The CDR3 nucleotides are TGTGCCAGCAGTGGGGATAGCGGGGGGCCGCCTAATGAGCAGTTCTTC. The rearrangement links TRBV6-4 to TRBJ2-1; the match to TRBD2 covers 10 bases. This CDR3 has 16 amino acids. V trimming: 4 bases; J trimming: 7 bases; junction bases outside the gene matches: 10. Germline CDR1 is MRHNA and CDR2 is SNTAGT.

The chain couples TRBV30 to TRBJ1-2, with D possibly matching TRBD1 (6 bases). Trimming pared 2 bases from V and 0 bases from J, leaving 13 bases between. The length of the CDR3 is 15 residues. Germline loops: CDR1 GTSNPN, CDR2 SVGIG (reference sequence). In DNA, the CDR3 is TGTGCCTGGAGTCTCAAGGACAGTCCTAACTATGGCTACACCTTC. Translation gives CAWSLKDSPNYGYTF.

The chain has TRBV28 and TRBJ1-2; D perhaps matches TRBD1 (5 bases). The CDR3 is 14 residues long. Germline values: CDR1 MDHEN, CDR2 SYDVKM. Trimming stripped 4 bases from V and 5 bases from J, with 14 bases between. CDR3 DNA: TGTGCCAGCAGTTCCGGGGGAGGGTTGTATGGCTACACCTTC. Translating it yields CASSSGGGLYGYTF.

The DNA for the CDR3 is TGTGCCAGCTCACCAGGGAGAGGCAAAAACATTCAGTACTTC. The encoded protein is CASSPGRGKNIQYF. The chain links TRBV18 to TRBJ2-4, with a tentative D call TRBD2 (5 bases). CDR1 and CDR2 (germline): KGHSH, LQKENI. Trimming took off 2 bases at V and 3 bases at J, with 8 bases between the two ends. This CDR3 has 14 residues.

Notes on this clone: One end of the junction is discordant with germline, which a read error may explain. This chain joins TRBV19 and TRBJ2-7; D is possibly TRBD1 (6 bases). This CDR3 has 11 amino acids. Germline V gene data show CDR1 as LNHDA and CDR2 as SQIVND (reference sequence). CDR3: CASRPDRPPSF. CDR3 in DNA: TGTGCCAGTAGACCTGACAGGCCCCCGTCCTTC.

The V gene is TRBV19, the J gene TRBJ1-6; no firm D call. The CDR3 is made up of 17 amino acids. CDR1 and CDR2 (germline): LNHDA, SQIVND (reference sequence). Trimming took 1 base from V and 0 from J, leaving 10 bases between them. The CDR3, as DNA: TGTGCCAGTAGTATAGCCGGGAGGAGCTCCTATAATTCACCCCTCCACTTT. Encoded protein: CASSIAGRSSYNSPLHF. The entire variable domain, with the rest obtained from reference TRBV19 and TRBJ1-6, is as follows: DGGITQSPKYLFRKEGQNVTLSCEQNLNHDAMYWYRQDPGQGLRLIYYSQIVNDFQKGDIAEGYSVSREKKESFPLTVTSAQKNPTAFYLCASSIAGRSSYNSPLHFGNGTRLTVT.

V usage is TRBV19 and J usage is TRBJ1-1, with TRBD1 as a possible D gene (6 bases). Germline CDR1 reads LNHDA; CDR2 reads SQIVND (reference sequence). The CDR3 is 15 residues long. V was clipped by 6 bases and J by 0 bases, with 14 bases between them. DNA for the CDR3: TGTGCCAGTAGGACGGCACAGGGTGTGAACACTGAAGCTTTCTTT. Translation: CASRTAQGVNTEAFF.

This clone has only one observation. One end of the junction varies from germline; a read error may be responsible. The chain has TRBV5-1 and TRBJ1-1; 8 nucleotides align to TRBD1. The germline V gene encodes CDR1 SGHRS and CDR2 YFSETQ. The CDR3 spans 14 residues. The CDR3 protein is CASTLGQENTEAFF. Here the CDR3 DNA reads TGCGCCAGCACCTTGGGACAGGAGAACACTGAAGCTTTCTTT.

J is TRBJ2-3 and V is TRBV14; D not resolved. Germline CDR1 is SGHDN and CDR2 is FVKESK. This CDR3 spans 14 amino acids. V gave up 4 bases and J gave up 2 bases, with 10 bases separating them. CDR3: CASSLDWVTDTQYF. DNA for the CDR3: TGTGCCAGCAGCCTCGACTGGGTCACAGATACGCAGTATTTT. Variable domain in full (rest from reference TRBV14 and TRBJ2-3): EAGVTQFPSHSVIEKGQTVTLRCDPISGHDNLYWYRRVMGKEIKFLLHFVKESKQDESGMPNNRFLAERTGGTYSTLKVQPAELEDSGVYFCASSLDWVTDTQYFGPGTRLTVL.

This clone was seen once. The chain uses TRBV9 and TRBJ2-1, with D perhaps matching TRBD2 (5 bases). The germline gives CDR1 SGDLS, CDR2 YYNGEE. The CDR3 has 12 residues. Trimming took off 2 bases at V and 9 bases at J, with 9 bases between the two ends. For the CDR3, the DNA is TGTGCCAGCAGCGTCGACCGGGGTGAGCAGTTCTTC. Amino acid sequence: CASSVDRGEQFF.

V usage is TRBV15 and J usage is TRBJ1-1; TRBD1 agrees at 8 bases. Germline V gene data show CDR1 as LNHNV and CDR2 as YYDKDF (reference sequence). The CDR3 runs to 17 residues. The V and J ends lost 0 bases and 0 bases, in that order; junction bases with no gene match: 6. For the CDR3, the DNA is TGTGCCACCAGCAGAGATAGGGCAGGGGGCGTGAACACTGAAGCTTTCTTT. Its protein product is CATSRDRAGGVNTEAFF.

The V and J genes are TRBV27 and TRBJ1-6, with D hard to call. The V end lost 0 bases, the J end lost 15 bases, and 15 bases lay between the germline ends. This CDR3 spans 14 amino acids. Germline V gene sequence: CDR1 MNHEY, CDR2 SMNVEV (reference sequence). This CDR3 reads CASSLSSRGSLLHF. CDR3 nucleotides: TGTGCCAGCAGTTTATCGTCCCGGGGTTCTCTCCTCCACTTT.

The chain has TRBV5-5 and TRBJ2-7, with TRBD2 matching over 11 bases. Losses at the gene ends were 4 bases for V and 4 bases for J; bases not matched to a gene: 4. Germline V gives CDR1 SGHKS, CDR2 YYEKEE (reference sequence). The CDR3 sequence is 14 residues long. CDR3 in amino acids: CASSLSGGAYEQYF. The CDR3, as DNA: TGTGCCAGCAGCCTTAGCGGGGGGGCTTACGAGCAGTACTTC.

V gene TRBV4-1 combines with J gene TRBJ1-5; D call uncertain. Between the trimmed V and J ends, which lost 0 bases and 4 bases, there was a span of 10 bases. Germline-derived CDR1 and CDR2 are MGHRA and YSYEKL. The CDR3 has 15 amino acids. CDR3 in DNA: TGCGCCAGCAGCCAAGACCCAAGCGGGAATCAGCCCCAGCATTTT. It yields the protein CASSQDPSGNQPQHF.

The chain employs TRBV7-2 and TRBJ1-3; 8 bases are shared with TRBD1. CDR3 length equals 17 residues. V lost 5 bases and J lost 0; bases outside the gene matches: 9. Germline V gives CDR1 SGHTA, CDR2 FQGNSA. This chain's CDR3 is CASSPSRDRTSGNTIYF. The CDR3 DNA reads TGTGCCAGCAGCCCCTCCCGGGACAGGACCTCTGGAAACACCATATATTTT.

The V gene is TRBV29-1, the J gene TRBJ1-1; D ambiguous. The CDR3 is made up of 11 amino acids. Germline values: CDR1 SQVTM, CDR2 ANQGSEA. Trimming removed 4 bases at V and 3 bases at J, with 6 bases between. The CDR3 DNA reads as TGCAGCGTTGGGCACCACACTGAAGCTTTCTTT. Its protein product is CSVGHHTEAFF.

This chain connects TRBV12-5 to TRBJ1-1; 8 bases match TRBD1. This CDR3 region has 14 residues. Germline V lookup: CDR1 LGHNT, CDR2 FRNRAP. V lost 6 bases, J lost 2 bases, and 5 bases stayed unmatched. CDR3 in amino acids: CASGITGGNTEAFF. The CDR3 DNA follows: TGTGCTAGTGGGATAACAGGGGGAAACACTGAAGCTTTCTTT. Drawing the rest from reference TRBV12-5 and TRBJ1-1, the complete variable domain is DARVTQTPRHKVTEMGQEVTMRCQPILGHNTVFWYRQTMMQGLELLAYFRNRAPLDDSGMPKDRFSAEMPDATLATLKIQPSEPRDSAVYFCASGITGGNTEAFFGQGTRLTVV.

CDR3 in amino acids: CASSPGLAGRQETQYF. Written as DNA, the CDR3 is TGTGCCAGCAGCCCCGGACTAGCGGGGCGTCAAGAGACCCAGTACTTC. The V gene is TRBV7-2, the J gene TRBJ2-5, with 12 bases that match TRBD2. The CDR3 has 16 amino acids. V lost 5 bases, J lost 2 bases, and 6 bases stayed unmatched. Germline V gene data show CDR1 as SGHTA and CDR2 as FQGNSA.

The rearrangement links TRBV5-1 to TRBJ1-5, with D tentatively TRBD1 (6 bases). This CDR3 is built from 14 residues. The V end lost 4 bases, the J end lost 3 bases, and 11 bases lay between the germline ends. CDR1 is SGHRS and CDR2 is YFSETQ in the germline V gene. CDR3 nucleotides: TGCGCCAGCAGCCTCGGACAGCCCAATCAGCCCCAGCATTTT. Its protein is CASSLGQPNQPQHF.

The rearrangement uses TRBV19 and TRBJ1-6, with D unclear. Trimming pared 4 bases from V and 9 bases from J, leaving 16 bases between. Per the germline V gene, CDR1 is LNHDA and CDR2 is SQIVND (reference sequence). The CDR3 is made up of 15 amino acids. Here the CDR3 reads CASSRVGNPPSPLHF. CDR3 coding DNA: TGTGCCAGTAGTAGAGTCGGGAATCCTCCTTCACCCCTCCACTTT.

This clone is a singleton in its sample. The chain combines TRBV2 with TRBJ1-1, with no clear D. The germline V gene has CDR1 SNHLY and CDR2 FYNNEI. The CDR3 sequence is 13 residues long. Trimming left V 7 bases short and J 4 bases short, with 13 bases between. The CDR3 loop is CASTVPGSTEAFF. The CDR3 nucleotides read TGTGCCAGCACCGTCCCGGGGTCCACTGAAGCTTTCTTT.

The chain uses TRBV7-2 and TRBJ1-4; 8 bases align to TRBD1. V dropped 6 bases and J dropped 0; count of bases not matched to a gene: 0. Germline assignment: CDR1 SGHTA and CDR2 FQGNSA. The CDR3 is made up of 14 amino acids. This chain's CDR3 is CASRTGATNEKLFF. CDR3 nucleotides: TGTGCCAGCAGGACAGGGGCAACTAATGAAAAACTGTTTTTT.

CDR3 nucleotides: TGCGCCAGCAGCTTGGTGGAGGACTCCTACGAGCAGTACTTC. This codes for CASSLVEDSYEQYF. V gene TRBV5-1 combines with J gene TRBJ2-7, with a weak D call TRBD2 (5 bases). The V end was cut by 0 bases, the J end by 0 bases, with 7 bases between. The CDR3 extends over 14 amino acids. Germline CDR1 and CDR2: SGHRS and YFSETQ.

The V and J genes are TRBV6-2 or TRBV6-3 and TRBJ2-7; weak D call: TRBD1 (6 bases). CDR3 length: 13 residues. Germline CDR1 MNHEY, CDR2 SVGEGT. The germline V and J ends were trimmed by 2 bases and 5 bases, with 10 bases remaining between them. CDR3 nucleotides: TGTGCCAGCAGTTACGACAGGCGCGACGAGCAGTACTTC. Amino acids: CASSYDRRDEQYF.